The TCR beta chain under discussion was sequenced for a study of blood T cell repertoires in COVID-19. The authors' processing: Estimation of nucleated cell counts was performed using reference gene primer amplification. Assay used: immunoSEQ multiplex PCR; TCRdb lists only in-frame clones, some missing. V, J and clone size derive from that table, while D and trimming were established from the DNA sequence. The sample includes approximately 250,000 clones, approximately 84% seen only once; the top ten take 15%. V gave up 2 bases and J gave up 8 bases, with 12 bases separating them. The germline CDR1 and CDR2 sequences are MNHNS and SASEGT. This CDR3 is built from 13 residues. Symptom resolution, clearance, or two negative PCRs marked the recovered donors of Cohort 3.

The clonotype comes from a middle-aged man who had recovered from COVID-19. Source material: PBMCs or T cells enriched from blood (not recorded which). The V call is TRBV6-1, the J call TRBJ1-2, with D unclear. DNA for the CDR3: TGTGCCAGCAGTGAAACAACGGCGCGGGGCTACACCTTC. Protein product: CASSETTARGYTF.